This passage covers 16 T cell receptor beta chains from one sample sequenced in a study of blood T cells in healthy people across ages. Together with a sample-barcoded 5' primer, a J-beta primer mix was included in a second PCR lasting about 7 to 11 cycles. TCRdb redid the calling of the 5' RACE reads with MiXCR, one entry per CDR3 protein. Of 790,000 or so distinct CDR3 sequences in the sample, about 61% are singletons; the top ten hold roughly 24%. The sequenced sample consisted of blood. Receptors originate from a middle-aged man in good health.

The rearrangement uses TRBV24-1 and TRBJ2-5; D is undetermined. The V end was cut by 2 bases, the J end by 11 bases, with 20 bases between. Germline CDR1 KGHDR, CDR2 SFDVKD. The CDR3 sequence is 15 residues long. CDR3 bases: TGTGCCACCAGTGATTCCCTCCCCGAATGGAATGAGCAGTACTTC. This encodes CATSDSLPEWNEQYF.

There are a few counts of this clonotype. This chain connects TRBV10-3 to TRBJ2-7; 8 nucleotides line up with TRBD1. The germline V gene encodes CDR1 ENHRY and CDR2 SYGVKD. J was trimmed by 3 bases and V by 2 bases; bases with no gene match: 3. The CDR3 runs to 14 residues. Here the CDR3 reads CAISEGQGIYEQYF. The CDR3 nucleotides are TGTGCCATCAGTGAGGGACAGGGAATCTACGAGCAGTACTTC.

The V gene is TRBV10-3, the J gene TRBJ2-1; 16 nucleotides line up with TRBD2. The DNA end is more similar to TRBJ2-7, so the J call may be wrong. Per the germline V gene, CDR1 is ENHRY and CDR2 is SYGVKD. The CDR3 covers 16 residues. DNA for the CDR3: TGTGCCATCAGCTCCGGGACTAGCGGGGGGGACAATGAGCAGTACTTC. Encoded protein: CAISSGTSGGDNEQYF.

The chain is built from TRBV10-3 and TRBJ2-1, with 10 bases identical to TRBD2. With 5 bases clipped from V and 5 bases from J, the junction kept 6 bases outside the gene matches. The germline gives CDR1 ENHRY, CDR2 SYGVKD. The CDR3 spans 15 residues. DNA of the CDR3: TGTGCCATCAGTATAGCGGGAGGCTTCGACAATGAGCAGTTCTTC. Its translation is CAISIAGGFDNEQFF.

This sequence joins TRBV20-1 and TRBJ1-2; TRBD1 agrees at 8 bases. The length of the CDR3 is 14 residues. Germline-derived CDR1 and CDR2 are DFQATT and SNEGSKA (reference sequence). The V segment lost 5 bases and the J segment 7 bases; nucleotides outside the gene matches: 12. In DNA form, the CDR3 reads TGCAGTGCTCCTGAGCTGGACAGGGCTGGTGGCTACACCTTC. It translates to CSAPELDRAGGYTF.

CDR3 region: CSAMQTRGGNIQYF. The CDR3, as DNA: TGCAGTGCTATGCAAACCAGGGGGGGTAACATTCAGTACTTC. The chain recombines TRBV20-1 with TRBJ2-4; tentatively, D is TRBD1 or TRBD2 (7 bases each). V was clipped by 4 bases and J by 7 bases, with 17 bases between them. The CDR3 has 14 residues. In germline, CDR1 is DFQATT, CDR2 SNEGSKA (reference sequence).

This chain connects TRBV7-9 to TRBJ2-7, with 9 positions matching TRBD1. The CDR3 covers 15 residues. Germline V gene lookup returns CDR1 SEHNR and CDR2 FQNEAQ (reference sequence). After removal of 5 bases from V and 2 bases from J, the junction contained 7 bases not matched to a gene. CDR3 residues: CASSLRDRETYEQYF. CDR3 nucleotides: TGTGCCAGCAGCCTCCGGGACAGGGAGACCTACGAGCAGTACTTC. The complete variable domain, with remaining parts taken from reference TRBV7-9 and TRBJ2-7, reads DTGVSQNPRHKITKRGQNVTFRCDPISEHNRLYWYRQTLGQGPEFLTYFQNEAQLEKSRLLSDRFSAERPKGSFSTLEIQRTEQGDSAMYLCASSLRDRETYEQYFGPGTRLTVT.

This chain connects TRBV15 to TRBJ1-2; the D is unclear. Per germline, CDR1 LNHNV and CDR2 YYDKDF (reference sequence). The CDR3 extends over 16 amino acids. V lost 0 bases and J 2 bases, leaving 13 bases between the germline ends. DNA for the CDR3: TGTGCCACCAGCAGAGATCTTGCTCCAGAGAACTATGGCTACACCTTC. Protein: CATSRDLAPENYGYTF. Together with reference TRBV15 and TRBJ1-2, the CDR3 gives the full variable domain: DAMVIQNPRYQVTQFGKPVTLSCSQTLNHNVMYWYQQKSSQAPKLLFHYYDKDFNNEADTPDNFQSRRPNTSFCFLDIRSPGLGDTAMYLCATSRDLAPENYGYTFGSGTRLTVV.

The sample holds many counts of this clonotype. The chain is built from TRBV7-2 and TRBJ2-7, with 8 bases identical to TRBD1. The CDR3 totals 15 residues. The germline CDR1 and CDR2 sequences are SGHTA and FQGNSA. V lost 4 bases, J lost 3 bases, and 8 bases stayed unmatched. The CDR3 nucleotides read TGTGCCAGCAGCTCTCAGGGGGCGGCGGTCTACGAGCAGTACTTC. Translating gives CASSSQGAAVYEQYF.

This clonotype has more than one count but fewer than ten. The chain uses TRBV7-9 and TRBJ2-7; 7 bases align to TRBD1. This CDR3 has 15 amino acids. Losses at the gene ends were 6 bases for V and 4 bases for J; bases not matched to a gene: 12. In germline, CDR1 is SEHNR, CDR2 FQNEAQ (reference sequence). The CDR3 coding sequence is TGTGCCAGCAGTCTCCCGATGACAGGGTTATACGAGCAGTACTTC. Translating gives CASSLPMTGLYEQYF.

The chain employs TRBV25-1 and TRBJ2-5; possibly TRBD2 for D (5 bases). This CDR3 spans 15 amino acids. Germline V gives CDR1 MGHDK, CDR2 SYGVNS. Trimming removed 0 bases at V and 3 bases at J, with 11 bases between. This chain's CDR3 is CASSEYGWEKETQYF. The CDR3 DNA follows: TGTGCCAGCAGTGAATATGGCTGGGAGAAAGAGACCCAGTACTTC. Full variable domain (rest looked up from reference TRBV25-1 and TRBJ2-5): EADIYQTPRYLVIGTGKKITLECSQTMGHDKMYWYQQDPGMELHLIHYSYGVNSTEKGDLSSESTVSRIRTEHFPLTLESARPSHTSQYLCASSEYGWEKETQYFGPGTRLLVL.

The rearrangement joins TRBV29-1 to TRBJ1-2; unclear D gene. V was trimmed by 0 bases and J by 8 bases, leaving 13 bases between them. This CDR3 comprises 13 residues. Looked up from germline, CDR1 is SQVTM and CDR2 is ANQGSEA. Written as DNA, the CDR3 is TGCAGCGTTGAAGAAACAGCAATGGCAGGCTACACCTTC. Amino acid sequence: CSVEETAMAGYTF.

CDR3 sequence: CASSRHAINSGANVLTF. The CDR3 coding sequence is TGTGCCAGCAGCCGACACGCGATTAACTCTGGGGCCAACGTCCTGACTTTC. The V and J genes are TRBV6-2 or TRBV6-3 and TRBJ2-6; D unresolved. V was trimmed by 6 bases and J by 0 bases, leaving 15 bases between them. Germline V gene lookup returns CDR1 MNHEY and CDR2 SVGEGT. The length of the CDR3 is 17 residues.

The chain combines TRBV5-5 with TRBJ2-7; D is perhaps TRBD2 (6 bases). V lost 4 bases to trimming and J lost 2 bases, with 13 bases between them. The CDR3 extends over 14 amino acids. Germline assignment: CDR1 SGHKS and CDR2 YYEKEE (reference sequence). The CDR3 sequence is CASSGVRGPYEQYF. The CDR3 coding sequence is TGTGCCAGCAGCGGGGTGCGGGGACCCTACGAGCAGTACTTC. Full variable domain (missing parts from reference TRBV5-5 and TRBJ2-7): DAGVTQSPTHLIKTRGQQVTLRCSPISGHKSVSWYQQVLGQGPQFIFQYYEKEERGRGNFPDRFSARQFPNYSSELNVNALLLGDSALYLCASSGVRGPYEQYFGPGTRLTVT.

The chain couples TRBV6-5 to TRBJ2-3, with D hard to call. Trimming cost V 0 bases and J 1 base, with 14 bases left between them. Germline loops: CDR1 MNHEY, CDR2 SVGAGI. The length of the CDR3 is 17 residues. CDR3 sequence: CASSYSELTYGTDTQYF. CDR3 DNA sequence: TGTGCCAGCAGTTACTCGGAACTAACCTACGGCACAGATACGCAGTATTTT.

This clonotype was counted ten times or more. The chain is built from TRBV28 and TRBJ2-4; possibly TRBD1 for D (5 bases). Germline V gives CDR1 MDHEN, CDR2 SYDVKM. The CDR3 runs to 14 residues. V gave up 4 bases and J gave up 1 base, with 8 bases separating them. The CDR3 DNA reads as TGTGCCAGCAGTTCCCAGGGCGCCAAAAACATTCAGTACTTC. This translates into CASSSQGAKNIQYF.